This T cell receptor (beta chain) was observed in a study of cytomegalovirus exposure and HLA in healthy donors. The study ran its PCR with 60 Vbeta and 13 Jbeta primers. The assay was immunoSEQ multiplex PCR, and TCRdb's table has in-frame clones only and misses some. The table has over 100,000 clones, around 79% seen once. The germline gives CDR1 SGHTA, CDR2 FQGNSA. J was trimmed by 2 bases and V by 4 bases; bases with no gene match: 11. The CDR3 consists of 17 residues. The sample was PBMCs. This chain joins TRBV7-2 and TRBJ2-5; 9 bases are shared with TRBD2. This TCR was recovered from a woman aged 40 to 50 in good health and CMV-seronegative. In DNA form, the CDR3 reads TGTGCCAGCAGCTCCCCGGGACTAGCTTTTAGGCAAGAGACCCAGTACTTC. Translated, it gives CASSSPGLAFRQETQYF.